Listed below are T cell receptor beta chains from one sample, sequenced in a study of T cell responses to AZD1222 COVID-19 vaccine. Some clones are missing from TCRdb's copy, which holds only in-frame ones; the method was immunoSEQ multiplex PCR. The data contain over 60,000 clones, 87% of them singletons. Sequenced material: peripheral blood, taken on day 0 of AZD1222 vaccination. These TCRs come from an adult in good health. Each CDR3 is given with its conserved first and last residue. The D gene is left open where the match is weak. Size is omitted from some rows. Given values are once, few, many or a class for expanded clones.

v_call	j_call	d_call	clone_size	cdr3_aa	cdr3_nt
TRBV3-1/TRBV3-2	TRBJ1-3	NA	NA	CASSQGVRGNTIYF	TGTGCCAGCAGCCAAGGGGTGCGAGGAAACACCATATATTTT
TRBV29-1	TRBJ2-1	TRBD2	NA	CSVLRGGYNEQFF	TGCAGCGTTCTACGCGGGGGATACAATGAGCAGTTCTTC
TRBV30	TRBJ1-1	TRBD1	NA	CAWQGTVLMNTEAFF	TGTGCCTGGCAAGGGACAGTCCTCATGAACACTGAAGCTTTCTTT
TRBV7-9	TRBJ1-1	NA	NA	CASSEPDEAFF	TGTGCCAGTAGTGAACCGGATGAAGCTTTCTTT
TRBV9	TRBJ2-3	TRBD2	NA	CAPSVDWGGNFYTDTQYF	TGTGCCCCCAGCGTAGATTGGGGGGGGAACTTCTACACAGATACGCAGTATTTT
TRBV7-2	TRBJ1-4	TRBD1	NA	CASSPTGDRGNEKLFF	TGTGCCAGCAGCCCCACGGGCGACAGGGGTAATGAAAAACTGTTTTTT
TRBV19	TRBJ1-2	NA	NA	CASTPGTNYGYTF	TGTGCCAGTACCCCAGGGACTAACTATGGCTACACCTTC
TRBV4-1	TRBJ1-1	NA	NA	CASSQEGGMNTEAFF	TGCGCCAGCAGCCAAGAAGGGGGTATGAACACTGAAGCTTTCTTT
TRBV13	TRBJ2-1	TRBD2	NA	CASSSVAASGGGGEQFF	TGTGCCAGCAGCTCCGTAGCGGCTAGCGGGGGAGGGGGTGAGCAGTTCTTC
TRBV21-1	TRBJ1-5	NA	NA	CASSKGWAQHF	TGTGCCAGCAGCAAAGGGTGGGCCCAGCATTTT
TRBV7-8	TRBJ2-2	NA	few	CASSLVSVNTGELFF	TGTGCCAGCAGCTTAGTGTCAGTAAACACCGGGGAGCTGTTTTTT
TRBV27	TRBJ2-7	NA	once	CASSLAAAAGYEQYF	TGTGCCAGCAGTTTAGCAGCAGCCGCGGGTTACGAGCAGTACTTC
TRBV5-1	TRBJ1-3	NA	NA	CASMPGPYGNTIYF	TGCGCCAGCATGCCAGGGCCCTATGGAAACACCATATATTTT
TRBV5-1	TRBJ1-1	NA	NA	CASSLLRLRDTEAFF	TGCGCCAGCAGCTTGTTGAGGTTGCGGGACACTGAAGCTTTCTTT
TRBV14	TRBJ2-7	TRBD1	NA	CASSHPGQGAEQYF	TGTGCCAGCAGCCATCCGGGACAGGGGGCCGAGCAGTACTTC
TRBV5-4	TRBJ2-1	NA	NA	CASSPLPYNEQFF	TGTGCCAGCTCGCCCCTCCCCTACAATGAGCAGTTCTTC
TRBV28	TRBJ1-1	TRBD1	NA	CASSPGGRNTEAFF	TGTGCCAGCAGCCCAGGGGGCAGGAACACTGAAGCTTTCTTT
TRBV9	TRBJ2-5	TRBD2	NA	CASSVGGAGAGETQYF	TGTGCCAGCAGCGTAGGGGGAGCGGGGGCTGGGGAGACCCAGTACTTC
TRBV5-8	TRBJ1-2	NA	NA	CASSFSVYGYTF	TGTGCCAGCAGCTTTTCAGTCTATGGCTACACCTTC
TRBV2	TRBJ2-2	TRBD1	NA	CASKLRTGGKGELFF	TGTGCCAGCAAATTGCGGACAGGGGGCAAAGGGGAGCTGTTTTTT
TRBV28	TRBJ1-2	NA	NA	CASTTPAAAYGYTF	TGTGCCAGCACCACTCCCGCTGCAGCCTATGGCTACACCTTC
TRBV2	TRBJ1-2	NA	NA	CASTPRLFNGYTF	TGTGCCAGCACTCCCCGACTTTTTAATGGCTACACCTTC
TRBV30	TRBJ2-2	NA	NA	CAWSFSTGELFF	TGTGCCTGGAGTTTCAGCACCGGGGAGCTGTTTTTT
TRBV5-1	TRBJ2-7	NA	once	CASSETGPSYEQYF	TGCGCCAGCAGCGAGACCGGCCCCTCCTACGAGCAGTACTTC
TRBV5-6	TRBJ1-1	NA	NA	CASSFFMWGSEAFF	TGTGCCAGCAGCTTTTTTATGTGGGGTTCTGAAGCTTTCTTT
TRBV5-1	TRBJ2-3	NA	NA	CASSLAQVNPYSPSTDTQYF	TGCGCCAGCAGCTTGGCCCAGGTGAACCCCTACAGTCCTAGCACAGATACGCAGTATTTT
TRBV3-1/TRBV3-2	TRBJ2-7	NA	NA	CASSPGDRTYEQYF	TGTGCCAGCAGTCCAGGAGACAGGACCTACGAGCAGTACTTC
TRBV5-4	TRBJ1-1	NA	NA	CASSSGVTEAFF	TGTGCCAGCAGCTCTGGAGTGACTGAAGCTTTCTTT